This T cell receptor beta chain originates from a study of multiple sclerosis patients with progressive multifocal leukoencephalopathy. Deletions cut 0 bases from V and 13 bases from J, with 16 bases between. Germline CDR1 is SGDLS and CDR2 is YYNGEE. The CDR3 has 14 residues. Using immunoSEQ multiplex PCR, the repertoire was profiled, and TCRdb retains in-frame clones only, with some absent. The sample includes tens of thousands of clones, 89% seen only once; the top ten take roughly 1.6%. Specified time point: around six months of natalizumab therapy. At 6 months of natalizumab came T1, and at 12 months came T2.

The TCR comes from a human donor with multiple sclerosis. The V call is TRBV9, the J call TRBJ1-4, with TRBD1 as a possible D gene (5 bases). The source material was PBMCs, sampled from a patient treated with natalizumab. The CDR3 spells CASSVGALQDILFF. For the CDR3, the DNA is TGTGCCAGCAGCGTAGGCGCATTACAGGATATACTGTTTTTT.